Each of the 3 T cell receptor beta chains below was sequenced from the same sample in a study of T cells in Graves' hyperthyroidism and ophthalmopathy. Amplification of TCR beta CDR3 regions was performed using RNA transcripts as template. The TCR CDR3 first-round RT-PCR relied on the HTBI primer set. MiXCR was run by TCRdb on the multiplex PCR reads, yielding one entry per CDR3 protein. The sample has 340,000 or so distinct CDR3 sequences, about 20% seen once. Sequencing was performed on blood. The receptors stem from a woman between 50 and 59 years old with Graves' hyperthyroidism.

This clonotype has a handful of counts. The chain joins TRBV5-1 to TRBJ1-2; perhaps TRBD1 as D (5 bases). The CDR3 sequence is 13 residues long. The germline V gene encodes CDR1 SGHRS and CDR2 YFSETQ. V was cut by 4 bases and J by 0 bases, with 7 bases left in between. The CDR3 DNA follows: TGCGCCAGCAGCGACAGAACTAACTATGGCTACACCTTC. Its protein product is CASSDRTNYGYTF.

This clonotype was observed at least ten times. The rearrangement links TRBV11-2 to TRBJ2-7; no clear D. The CDR3 runs 14 residues. Germline values: CDR1 SGHAT, CDR2 FQNNGV. V was cut by 6 bases and J by 2 bases, with 14 bases left in between. The CDR3 spells CASRAPANPYEQYF. The CDR3 bases are TGTGCCAGCAGGGCCCCGGCGAACCCCTACGAGCAGTACTTC.

CDR3 residues: CASSGWTGSSTAYEQYF. The CDR3 region has the DNA TGTGCCAGCAGTGGATGGACAGGGTCGAGTACGGCCTACGAGCAGTACTTC. This chain uses TRBV2 with TRBJ2-7; 8 nucleotides line up with TRBD1. The junction had 13 bases not matched to a gene; V was cut back by 4 bases and J by 2 bases. This CDR3 is 17 amino acids long. CDR1 is SNHLY, CDR2 FYNNEI, per germline.